The subject of this entry is one TCR beta chain. Its antigen is currently unknown. The data are from a study of T cells in Graves' hyperthyroidism and ophthalmopathy. The CDR3 regions of TCR beta were amplified from RNA transcripts. The HTBI primer set served for first-round RT-PCR of the TCR CDR3. TCRdb re-analysed the multiplex PCR reads in MiXCR, keeping a single row per CDR3 protein. The sample lists 300,000 to 400,000 distinct CDR3 sequences, roughly 21% occurring once. Study results and caveats: Among clonotypes expanded in thyroid above 0.001, most were also found in blood.

Diagnoses were established using clinical symptoms, serum thyroxine and TRAb, thyroid ultrasound and orbital computed tomography. Cells are PBMCs isolated from 10 ml of fresh blood. Input material: blood. This clonotype originated in a woman aged 50 to 60 with Graves' hyperthyroidism.

This chain's CDR3 is CASSASGQGSPYEQYF. For the CDR3, the DNA is TGTGCCAGCAGCGCGTCGGGACAGGGATCCCCCTACGAGCAGTACTTC. The V call is TRBV5-4, the J call TRBJ2-7, with 9 nucleotides matching TRBD1. V gave up 4 bases and J gave up 2 bases; unmatched junction bases: 10. The CDR3 runs 16 residues. Germline CDR1 reads SGHNT; CDR2 reads YYREEE (reference sequence). The full variable domain, rest sourced from reference TRBV5-4 and TRBJ2-7, is ETGVTQSPTHLIKTRGQQVTLRCSSQSGHNTVSWYQQALGQGPQFIFQYYREEENGRGNFPPRFSGLQFPNYSSELNVNALELDDSALYLCASSASGQGSPYEQYFGPGTRLTVT.